Reported below is one T cell receptor (beta chain). The protocol was immunoSEQ multiplex PCR, while the TCRdb copy is restricted to in-frame clones and leaves out a portion. The sample lists a few hundred thousand clones, roughly 84% occurring once. This record belongs to a study of blood T cell repertoires in COVID-19. The CDR3 contains 19 residues. The V gene's germline CDR1 is SGHNT and CDR2 YYREEE (reference sequence). The ends lost 2 bases at V and 1 base at J; junction bases unmatched: 13. This receptor was obtained from a middle-aged woman who had recovered from COVID-19. This chain joins TRBV5-4 and TRBJ2-3; 10 bases align to TRBD2. Sequenced material: peripheral blood. The CDR3 DNA reads TGTGCCAGCAGCTTCGGCGGTCTAGCGGGAGCGACTGGCACAGATACGCAGTATTTT. Protein sequence: CASSFGGLAGATGTDTQYF.